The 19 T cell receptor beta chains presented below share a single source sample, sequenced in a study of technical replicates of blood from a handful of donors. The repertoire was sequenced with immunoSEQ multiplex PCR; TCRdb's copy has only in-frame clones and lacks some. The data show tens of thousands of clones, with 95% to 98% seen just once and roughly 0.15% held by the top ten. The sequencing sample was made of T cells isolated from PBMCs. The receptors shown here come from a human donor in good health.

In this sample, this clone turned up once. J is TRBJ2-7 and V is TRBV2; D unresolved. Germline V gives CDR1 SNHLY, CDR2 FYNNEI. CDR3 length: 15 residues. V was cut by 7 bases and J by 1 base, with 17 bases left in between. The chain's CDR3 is CASTGTTVDSYEQYF. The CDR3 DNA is TGTGCCAGCACCGGAACAACAGTTGATTCCTACGAGCAGTACTTC.

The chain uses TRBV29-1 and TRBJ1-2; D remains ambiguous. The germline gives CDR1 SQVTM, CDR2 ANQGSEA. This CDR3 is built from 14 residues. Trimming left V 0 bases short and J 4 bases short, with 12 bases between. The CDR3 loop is CSVEDLRRVYGYTF. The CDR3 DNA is TGCAGCGTTGAAGATCTTAGGAGAGTCTATGGCTACACCTTC.

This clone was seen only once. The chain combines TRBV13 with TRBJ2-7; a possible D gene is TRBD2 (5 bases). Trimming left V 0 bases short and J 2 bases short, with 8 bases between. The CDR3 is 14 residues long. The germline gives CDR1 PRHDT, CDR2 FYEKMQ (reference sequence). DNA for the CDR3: TGTGCCAGCAGCTTAGGCCCGGGAACCTACGAGCAGTACTTC. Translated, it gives CASSLGPGTYEQYF.

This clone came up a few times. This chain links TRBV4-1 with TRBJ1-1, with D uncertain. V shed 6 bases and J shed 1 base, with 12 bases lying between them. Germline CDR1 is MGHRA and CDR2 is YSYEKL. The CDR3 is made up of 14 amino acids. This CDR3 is CASRFVGKNTEAFF. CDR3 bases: TGCGCCAGCAGGTTTGTCGGGAAGAACACTGAAGCTTTCTTT.

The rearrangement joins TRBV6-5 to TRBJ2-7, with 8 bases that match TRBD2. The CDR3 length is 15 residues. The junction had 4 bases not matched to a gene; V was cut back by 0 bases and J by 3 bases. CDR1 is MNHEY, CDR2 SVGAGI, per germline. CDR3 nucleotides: TGTGCCAGCAGTTACTCCGGGGGGGTTATCTACGAGCAGTACTTC. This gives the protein CASSYSGGVIYEQYF.

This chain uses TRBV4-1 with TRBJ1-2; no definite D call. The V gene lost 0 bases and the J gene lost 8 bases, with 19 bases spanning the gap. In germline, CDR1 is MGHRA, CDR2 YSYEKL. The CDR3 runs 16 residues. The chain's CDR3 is CASSQDNAVSLGGYTF. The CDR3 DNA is TGCGCCAGCAGCCAAGATAATGCAGTCTCTCTCGGGGGCTACACCTTC.

CDR3 loop: CATSRPLDRVAFF. The CDR3 bases are TGTGCCACCAGCAGGCCACTTGACAGGGTGGCTTTCTTT. This chain uses TRBV15 with TRBJ1-1; TRBD1 aligns across 7 bases. Looked up from germline, CDR1 is LNHNV and CDR2 is YYDKDF (reference sequence). The CDR3 consists of 13 residues. V trimming: 3 bases; J trimming: 11 bases; junction bases outside the gene matches: 9.

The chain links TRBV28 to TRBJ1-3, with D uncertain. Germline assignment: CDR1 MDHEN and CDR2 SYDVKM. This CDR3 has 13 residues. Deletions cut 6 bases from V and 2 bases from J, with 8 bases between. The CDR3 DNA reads TGTGCCAGCAGCCCCCCAGCTGGAAACACCATATATTTT. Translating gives CASSPPAGNTIYF.

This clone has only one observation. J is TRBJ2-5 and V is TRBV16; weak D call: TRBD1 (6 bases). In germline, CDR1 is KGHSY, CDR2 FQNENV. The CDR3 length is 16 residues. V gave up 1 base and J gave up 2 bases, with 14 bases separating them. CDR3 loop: CASSQYNRAPQETQYF. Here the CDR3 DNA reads TGTGCCAGCAGCCAATATAACAGGGCCCCACAAGAGACCCAGTACTTC.

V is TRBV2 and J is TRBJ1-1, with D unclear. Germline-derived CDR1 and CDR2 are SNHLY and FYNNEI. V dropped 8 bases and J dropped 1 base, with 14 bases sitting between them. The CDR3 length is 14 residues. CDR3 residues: CASCRESENTEAFF. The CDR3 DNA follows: TGTGCCAGCTGTAGGGAGTCGGAGAACACTGAAGCTTTCTTT.

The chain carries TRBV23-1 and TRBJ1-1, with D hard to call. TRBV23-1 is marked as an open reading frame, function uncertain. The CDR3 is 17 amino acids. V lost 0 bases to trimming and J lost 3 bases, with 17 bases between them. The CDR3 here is CASSQSVAGRADTEAFF. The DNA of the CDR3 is TGCGCCAGCAGTCAATCCGTGGCCGGGAGGGCAGACACTGAAGCTTTCTTT.

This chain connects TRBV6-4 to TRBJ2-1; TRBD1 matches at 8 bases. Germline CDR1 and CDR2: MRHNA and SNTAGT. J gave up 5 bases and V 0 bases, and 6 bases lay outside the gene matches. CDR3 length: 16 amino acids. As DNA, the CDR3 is TGTGCCAGCAGTGACTCAGGGACAGGACATAACAATGAGCAGTTCTTC. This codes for CASSDSGTGHNNEQFF.

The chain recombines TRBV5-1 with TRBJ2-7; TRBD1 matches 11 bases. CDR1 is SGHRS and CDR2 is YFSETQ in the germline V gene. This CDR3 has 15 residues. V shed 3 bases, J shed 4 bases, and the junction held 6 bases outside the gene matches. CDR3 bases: TGCGCCAGCAGCTCATCCGGGACAGGGGGATACGAGCAGTACTTC. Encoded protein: CASSSSGTGGYEQYF.

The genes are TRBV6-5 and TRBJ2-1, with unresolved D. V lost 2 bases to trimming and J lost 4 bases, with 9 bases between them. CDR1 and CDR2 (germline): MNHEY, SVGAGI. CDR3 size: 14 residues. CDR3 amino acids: CASSYGQQYNEQFF. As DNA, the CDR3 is TGTGCCAGCAGTTACGGGCAGCAATACAATGAGCAGTTCTTC.

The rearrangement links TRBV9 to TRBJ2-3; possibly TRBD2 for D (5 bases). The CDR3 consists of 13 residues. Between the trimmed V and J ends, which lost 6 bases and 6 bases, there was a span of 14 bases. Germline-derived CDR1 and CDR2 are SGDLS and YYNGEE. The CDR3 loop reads CASTLPRGDTQYF. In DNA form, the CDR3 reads TGTGCCAGCACCCTACCGCGAGGGGATACGCAGTATTTT.

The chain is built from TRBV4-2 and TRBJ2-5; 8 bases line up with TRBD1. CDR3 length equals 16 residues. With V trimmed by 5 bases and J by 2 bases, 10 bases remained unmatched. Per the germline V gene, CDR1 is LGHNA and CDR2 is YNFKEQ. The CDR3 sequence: CASSYPGQVGQETQYF. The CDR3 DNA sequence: TGTGCCAGCAGCTATCCGGGACAGGTGGGTCAAGAGACCCAGTACTTC.

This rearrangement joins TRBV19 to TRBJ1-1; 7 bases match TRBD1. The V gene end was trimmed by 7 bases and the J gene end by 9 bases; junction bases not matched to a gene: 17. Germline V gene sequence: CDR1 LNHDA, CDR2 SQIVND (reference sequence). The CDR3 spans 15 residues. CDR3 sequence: CASTSVGTVGPQAFF. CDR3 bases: TGTGCCAGTACCTCCGTTGGGACAGTTGGTCCACAAGCTTTCTTT.

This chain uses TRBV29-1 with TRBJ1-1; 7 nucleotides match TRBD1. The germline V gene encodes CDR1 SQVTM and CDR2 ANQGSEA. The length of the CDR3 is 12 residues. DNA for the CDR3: TGCAGTGCCCGACAGGGATTCACTGAAGCTTTCTTT. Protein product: CSARQGFTEAFF.

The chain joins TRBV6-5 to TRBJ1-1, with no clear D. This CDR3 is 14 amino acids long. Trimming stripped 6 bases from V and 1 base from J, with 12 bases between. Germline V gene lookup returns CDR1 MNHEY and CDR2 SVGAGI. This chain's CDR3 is CASRPSPGNTEAFF. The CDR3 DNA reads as TGTGCCAGCAGGCCGAGCCCGGGGAACACTGAAGCTTTCTTT.